The T cell receptor (beta chain) described here comes from a study of blood T cell repertoires in COVID-19. Germline CDR1 reads SGHTA; CDR2 reads FQGNSA. CDR3 size: 13 residues. V was shortened by 0 bases and J by 5 bases, with 7 bases between the two germline ends. Clones were sequenced by immunoSEQ multiplex PCR, and TCRdb holds only the in-frame ones, with some missing. The repertoire holds approximately 280,000 clones, with roughly 85% as singletons. The receptor was isolated from a woman aged 45 to 65 who had recovered from COVID-19. The sequenced material came from PBMCs or T cells enriched from blood (not recorded which). This chain connects TRBV7-2 to TRBJ1-2; D unresolved. In DNA, the CDR3 is TGTGCCAGCAGCTTAGCCCCAGGATATGGCTACACCTTC. It specifies CASSLAPGYGYTF.